The 26 T cell receptor beta chains below were found in one sample sequenced in a study of CD8+CD57+ T cells in acquired aplastic anemia (dated by TCRdb to 2016 to 2019). The patients picked for sequencing were ones in whom flow cytometry had shown an expansion of CD8+CD57+ cells. The sequencer listed for this sample is Illumina HiSeq 2000. Genomic DNA served as template for TCR beta VDJ combination and CDR3 sequence profiling. In TCRdb, the public reads were trimmed at Q25 with fastp and aligned with MiXCR, with productive beta chains retained. Entries are consolidated by CDR3 protein sequence, retaining the most common genes and DNA. The sample table holds just over 450,000 distinct CDR3 sequences, of which around 33% were seen once. About 0.8% of the sample is in the top ten clones. Sequences were obtained from sorted CD4+, CD8+, or CD8+CD57+ T cells (not recorded which) from PBMCs. These receptors came from a human donor with aplastic anemia.

There are many counts of this clonotype. The CDR3 DNA is TGCAGTGCTTTAGCTCCGGTCGTGGACGAGCAGTACTTC. Protein product: CSALAPVVDEQYF. This chain connects TRBV20-1 to TRBJ2-7; D is ambiguous. V dropped 5 bases and J dropped 5 bases, with 16 bases sitting between them. There are 13 residues in the CDR3. CDR1 and CDR2 (germline): DFQATT, SNEGSKA (reference sequence).

With regard to this clonotype: A junction boundary mismatches the germline segment, possibly from a read error. The genes are TRBV15 and TRBJ2-2, with D tentatively TRBD2 (5 bases). The germline CDR1 and CDR2 sequences are LNHNV and YYDKDF (reference sequence). The CDR3 covers 12 residues. The CDR3 reads CATSRDTGELLF. The CDR3 coding sequence is TGTGCCACCAGCAGAGACACCGGGGAGCTGCTTTTT.

J is TRBJ2-7 and V is TRBV2; D remains ambiguous. With 2 bases removed from V and 3 bases from J, the gap between germline ends came to 8 bases. Germline values: CDR1 SNHLY, CDR2 FYNNEI. The CDR3 length is 13 residues. The CDR3 loop is CASSEQADYEQYF. CDR3 DNA sequence: TGTGCCAGCAGTGAACAGGCAGACTACGAGCAGTACTTC. The variable domain in full, completed from reference TRBV2 and TRBJ2-7, reads EPEVTQTPSHQVTQMGQEVILRCVPISNHLYFYWYRQILGQKVEFLVSFYNNEISEKSEIFDDQFSVERPDGSNFTLKIRSTKLEDSAMYFCASSEQADYEQYFGPGTRLTVT.

This clonotype was seen only a few times. The V call is TRBV5-4, the J call TRBJ1-2; the D gene is possibly TRBD1 (5 bases). This CDR3 comprises 14 residues. Trimming took 5 bases from V and 3 from J, leaving 14 bases between them. Germline lookup yields CDR1 SGHNT and CDR2 YYREEE (reference sequence). CDR3 region: CASSSVGLDYGYTF. The DNA for the CDR3 is TGTGCCAGCAGTTCCGTGGGGCTTGACTATGGCTACACCTTC.

The chain is built from TRBV20-1 and TRBJ2-2; D remains ambiguous. Trimming took off 5 bases at V and 1 base at J, with 5 bases between the two ends. Germline loops: CDR1 DFQATT, CDR2 SNEGSKA (reference sequence). CDR3 length equals 12 residues. The CDR3 spells CSAHRNTGELFF. CDR3 sequence (DNA): TGCAGTGCTCACAGGAACACCGGGGAGCTGTTTTTT.

This clonotype was counted between two and nine times. The J gene is TRBJ2-7, the V gene TRBV5-5; possibly TRBD2 for D (6 bases). The CDR3 totals 16 residues. V gave up 3 bases and J gave up 2 bases, with 18 bases separating them. CDR1 and CDR2 (germline): SGHKS, YYEKEE (reference sequence). CDR3 in amino acids: CASSWGSGLRAYEQYF. The CDR3 nucleotides are TGTGCCAGCAGCTGGGGGTCGGGACTGAGGGCCTACGAGCAGTACTTC.

V and J are TRBV2 and TRBJ1-2; 8 nucleotides agree with TRBD1. CDR1 SNHLY and CDR2 FYNNEI come from the germline V gene. V shed 6 bases and J 6 bases; nucleotides not matched to a gene: 15. This CDR3 has 16 amino acids. The CDR3 loop is CASRRPTGTGLDGYTF. CDR3 sequence (DNA): TGTGCCAGCAGACGGCCGACCGGGACAGGTCTCGATGGCTACACCTTC.

This chain links TRBV6-2 or TRBV6-3 with TRBJ2-3, with D possibly being TRBD1 (6 bases). The V end was cut by 7 bases, the J end by 4 bases, with 18 bases between. The CDR3 loop spans 15 amino acids. Per germline, CDR1 MNHEY and CDR2 SVGEGT. The CDR3 DNA is TGTGCCAGCACCAAGGACAGCATGAACTCAGATACGCAGTATTTT. It encodes CASTKDSMNSDTQYF.

The sample holds many counts of this clonotype. V and J are TRBV7-8 and TRBJ1-5, with D possibly TRBD1 on 6 matching bases. The CDR3 is 15 residues long. V shed 1 base and J shed 5 bases, with 12 bases lying between them. In germline, CDR1 is SGHVS, CDR2 FQNEAQ. The CDR3, as DNA: TGTGCCAGCAGCTTAGTATGGGGGGCTGATCAGCCCCAGCATTTT. Protein product: CASSLVWGADQPQHF. Full variable domain (rest looked up from reference TRBV7-8 and TRBJ1-5): GAGVSQSPRYKVAKRGQDVALRCDPISGHVSLFWYQQALGQGPEFLTYFQNEAQLDKSGLPSDRFFAERPEGSVSTLKIQRTQQEDSAVYLCASSLVWGADQPQHFGDGTRLSIL.

This clonotype was detected many times. The chain combines TRBV20-1 with TRBJ2-7; D may be TRBD1 (6 bases). V was shortened by 0 bases and J by 6 bases, with 18 bases between the two germline ends. CDR3 size: 15 residues. Per germline, CDR1 DFQATT and CDR2 SNEGSKA (reference sequence). CDR3 sequence reads: CSARDRRQARSEQYF. The CDR3 nucleotides are TGCAGTGCTAGAGATCGTCGACAGGCGCGCTCCGAGCAGTACTTC.

The rearrangement uses TRBV7-2 and TRBJ2-7, with 11 positions matching TRBD1. Germline trimming cut 4 bases from V and 6 bases from J; bases unmatched to any gene: 8. The CDR3 is 15 amino acids. Germline V CDR1 and CDR2: SGHTA, FQGNSA. CDR3 sequence reads: CASSYGQGAYGEQYF. The CDR3 region has the DNA TGTGCCAGCAGCTACGGACAGGGGGCGTACGGCGAGCAGTACTTC.

In the case of this clonotype: The junction departs from the called germline gene at one end, perhaps through a read error. The chain links TRBV10-3 to TRBJ2-7, with 8 bases fitting TRBD1. The length of the CDR3 is 14 residues. Germline V gives CDR1 ENHRY, CDR2 SYGVKD. The CDR3 spells CASSRSTGEYEQYF. DNA of the CDR3: TGTGCCAGCAGTAGATCGACAGGGGAATACGAGCAGTACTTC.

The genes are TRBV5-1 and TRBJ2-5, with TRBD1 identical over 7 bases. J gave up 2 bases and V 4 bases, and 11 bases lay outside the gene matches. The CDR3 length is 16 residues. Germline assignment: CDR1 SGHRS and CDR2 YFSETQ. CDR3 nucleotide sequence: TGCGCCAGCAGCAACCGGGACAGCTTAAGTCAAGAGACCCAGTACTTC. It codes for CASSNRDSLSQETQYF.

This clonotype was counted a few times. The gene calls are TRBV11-2 and TRBJ2-7; 7 bases are shared with TRBD2. The ends lost 5 bases at V and 3 bases at J; junction bases unmatched: 19. CDR1 is SGHAT and CDR2 is FQNNGV in the germline V gene. CDR3 size: 18 residues. This chain's CDR3 is CASSQRGGGGGEGYEQYF. CDR3 nucleotides: TGTGCCAGCAGCCAGAGGGGCGGCGGGGGAGGTGAGGGCTACGAGCAGTACTTC.

With respect to this clonotype: At one boundary the junction diverges from the germline segment, which might be a read error. The chain employs TRBV7-7 and TRBJ2-5; possible D gene TRBD2, 6 bases. The CDR3 sequence is 15 residues long. Germline V CDR1 and CDR2: SSHAT, FNYEAQ (reference sequence). This chain's CDR3 is CASSLVGTPGETQYF. The CDR3 bases are TGTGCTAGCAGCTTAGTGGGGACTCCTGGAGAGACCCAGTACTTC. Supplemented by reference TRBV7-7 and TRBJ2-5, the full variable domain reads GAGVSQSPRYKVTKRGQDVTLRCDPISSHATLYWYQQALGQGPEFLTYFNYEAQPDKSGLPSDRFSAERPEGSISTLTIQRTEQRDSAMYRCASSLVGTPGETQYFGPGTRLLVL.

This clonotype was seen a handful of times. This chain joins TRBV7-9 and TRBJ2-1; 9 bases align to TRBD1. CDR1 and CDR2 (germline): SEHNR, FQNEAQ (reference sequence). Germline trimming cut 1 base from V and 15 bases from J; bases unmatched to any gene: 1. The CDR3 is 11 amino acids. The CDR3 DNA reads TGTGCCAGCAGCTTAGAGGACAGGGGGTTCTTC. Amino acids: CASSLEDRGFF.

This clonotype was counted a single time. The chain carries TRBV3-1 and TRBJ2-1; 9 bases fit TRBD1. The CDR3 loop spans 14 amino acids. Per the germline V gene, CDR1 is LGHDT and CDR2 is YNNKEL (reference sequence). V was pared by 5 bases and J by 10 bases, with 9 bases of the junction left unmatched. The CDR3 DNA is TGTGCCAGCAGCTCATGGGACAGGGAATGGGAGCAGTTCTTC. Its translation is CASSSWDREWEQFF.

This clonotype was counted between two and nine times. The chain carries TRBV12-3 or TRBV12-4 and TRBJ1-1, with 9 nucleotides matching TRBD1. Trimming at V came to 6 bases and at J to 4 bases, leaving 6 bases not matched to a gene. The CDR3 is 14 residues long. CDR3 region: CASRKGQGGTEAFF. The CDR3 region has the DNA TGTGCCAGCAGAAAGGGACAGGGAGGCACTGAAGCTTTCTTT.

The table lists this clonotype with a few counts. The V gene is TRBV5-1, the J gene TRBJ2-3; D call uncertain. Germline V gives CDR1 SGHRS, CDR2 YFSETQ. This CDR3 region has 14 residues. Trimming shortened V by 1 base and J by 2 bases, and 8 bases separated the two germline ends. The DNA for the CDR3 is TGCGCCAGCAGCTTGATTGACCACACAGATACGCAGTATTTT. This codes for CASSLIDHTDTQYF.

This clonotype has more than one count but fewer than ten. The chain uses TRBV4-1 and TRBJ1-2; D call uncertain. CDR1 MGHRA and CDR2 YSYEKL come from the germline V gene. Trimming removed 4 bases from V and 4 bases from J, with 22 bases in between. The CDR3 consists of 17 residues. The CDR3 nucleotides read TGCGCCAGCAGCCGAGACGCCGGAATAGACACTTTCTATGGCTACACCTTC. Protein product: CASSRDAGIDTFYGYTF.

As concerns this clonotype: This may be a read error, as it is one base from a much larger clone. The rearrangement joins TRBV20-1 to TRBJ1-5; TRBD1 matches 7 bases. Germline CDR1 DFQATT, CDR2 SNEGSKA (reference sequence). The CDR3 has 14 amino acids. The CDR3 reads CSASRGGAGQPRHF. The CDR3, as DNA: TGCAGTGCTAGTCGAGGGGGCGCGGGACAGCCCCGGCATTTT.

With respect to this clonotype: A clone one base away is much larger, so this may be a read error. V is TRBV14 and J is TRBJ2-7, with TRBD1 matching over 10 bases. This CDR3 region has 15 residues. Germline V gives CDR1 SGHDN, CDR2 FVKESK. V was pared by 3 bases and J by 2 bases, with 4 bases of the junction left unmatched. CDR3 coding DNA: TGTGCCAGCAGCCAGGGACAGGGGAGTCCCTACGAGCAGTACTTC. Protein sequence: CASSQGQGSPYEQYF.

This clonotype showed up just a few times. The V gene is TRBV20-1, the J gene TRBJ2-7; 7 bases agree with TRBD1. J was trimmed by 7 bases and V by 5 bases; bases with no gene match: 14. Germline V lookup: CDR1 DFQATT, CDR2 SNEGSKA (reference sequence). The CDR3 is 14 residues long. The CDR3 coding sequence is TGCAGTGCTGCCGCCGGGACAGCGCGTTGGGAGCAGTACTTC. Translated: CSAAAGTARWEQYF.

Many counts were recorded for this clonotype. The CDR3 protein is CATRDRRYSNQPQHF. CDR3 bases: TGTGCCACCAGGGACAGGAGGTATAGCAATCAGCCCCAGCATTTT. This chain uses TRBV15 with TRBJ1-5; 7 bases are shared with TRBD1. Germline V CDR1 and CDR2: LNHNV, YYDKDF (reference sequence). Unmatched junction bases numbered 5, after V lost 6 bases and J lost 0 bases. This CDR3 spans 15 amino acids.

CDR3 region: CASSAQGVDEQYF. The CDR3, as DNA: TGTGCCAGCAGTGCCCAGGGGGTCGACGAGCAGTACTTC. This chain links TRBV25-1 with TRBJ2-7, with TRBD1 identical over 7 bases. V dropped 4 bases and J dropped 5; count of bases not matched to a gene: 5. This CDR3 region has 13 residues. In germline, CDR1 is MGHDK, CDR2 SYGVNS.

This clonotype was picked up many times. The gene calls are TRBV19 and TRBJ2-3; D gene unclear. Per the germline V gene, CDR1 is LNHDA and CDR2 is SQIVND (reference sequence). The CDR3 loop spans 13 amino acids. Between the trimmed V and J ends, which lost 5 bases and 7 bases, there was a span of 13 bases. The CDR3 loop reads CASSPTAAHTQYF. CDR3 coding DNA: TGTGCCAGTAGTCCAACCGCAGCTCATACGCAGTATTTT. Full variable domain (outside the CDR3, taken from reference TRBV19 and TRBJ2-3): DGGITQSPKYLFRKEGQNVTLSCEQNLNHDAMYWYRQDPGQGLRLIYYSQIVNDFQKGDIAEGYSVSREKKESFPLTVTSAQKNPTAFYLCASSPTAAHTQYFGPGTRLTVL.